A single sample is the source of the 17 T cell receptor beta chains below, sequenced in a study of glioma-infiltrating T cells after dendritic cell vaccination. Data came from immunoSEQ multiplex PCR; TCRdb stores just in-frame clones and leaves some out. The profile shows 93,000 or so clones, around three quarters of them singletons. This material consisted of blood, taken before dendritic cell vaccination. The receptors here all came from a human donor with glioblastoma.

The CDR3 DNA reads TGCGCCAGCAGCCCGGGTCTCTACGAGCAGTACTTC. It translates to CASSPGLYEQYF. The chain couples TRBV5-1 to TRBJ2-7; no clear D gene. The V gene's germline CDR1 is SGHRS and CDR2 YFSETQ. The CDR3 runs 12 residues. Trimming took off 4 bases at V and 3 bases at J, with 8 bases between the two ends.

The rearrangement links TRBV5-1 to TRBJ1-2; possible D gene TRBD1, 6 bases. The germline gives CDR1 SGHRS, CDR2 YFSETQ. The CDR3 is 14 amino acids. Trimming stripped 0 bases from V and 4 bases from J, with 10 bases between. The DNA for the CDR3 is TGCGCCAGCAGCTTGGGCGACAGGACCTATGGCTACACCTTC. As protein: CASSLGDRTYGYTF.

The rearrangement joins TRBV11-2 to TRBJ1-2, with a weak D call TRBD1 (5 bases). The germline V and J ends were trimmed by 7 bases and 8 bases, with 23 bases remaining between them. CDR3 size: 15 residues. Germline CDR1 SGHAT, CDR2 FQNNGV. The CDR3 DNA reads as TGTGCCAGCACCCCAGAATTGGGGGGATGGTGGGGCTACACCTTC. Amino acid sequence: CASTPELGGWWGYTF.

This clone came up a few times. The chain couples TRBV5-1 to TRBJ2-2; 10 positions agree with TRBD1. From germline, CDR1 is SGHRS and CDR2 YFSETQ. The junction had 10 bases not matched to a gene; V was cut back by 3 bases and J by 5 bases. The CDR3 extends over 17 amino acids. Here the CDR3 reads CASSSIPGQGSTGELFF. In DNA, the CDR3 is TGCGCCAGCAGCTCGATACCGGGACAGGGGAGTACCGGGGAGCTGTTTTTT.

This chain connects TRBV19 to TRBJ1-5, with 8 bases lining up with TRBD1. The CDR3 covers 16 residues. Germline CDR1 LNHDA, CDR2 SQIVND (reference sequence). Trimming at V came to 9 bases and at J to 1 base, leaving 11 bases not matched to a gene. In DNA, the CDR3 is TGTGCCAGCGGGACAGGCGTCTTAGGAAGCAATCAGCCCCAGCATTTT. Its translation is CASGTGVLGSNQPQHF.

This sequence joins TRBV5-8 and TRBJ1-2; tentatively, D is TRBD1 (6 bases). V lost 0 bases to trimming and J lost 8 bases, with 8 bases between them. Germline V gene lookup returns CDR1 SGHTS and CDR2 YDEGEE. CDR3 length equals 12 residues. Written as DNA, the CDR3 is TGTGCCAGCAGCTTGGCGAGGGGGGGCTACACCTTC. As protein: CASSLARGGYTF.

Written as DNA, the CDR3 is TGTGCCAGCATCACTATAGGGGGACAGCCCCAGCATTTT. This sequence encodes CASITIGGQPQHF. The rearrangement links TRBV27 to TRBJ1-5, with D perhaps matching TRBD1 (6 bases). Trimming stripped 7 bases from V and 7 bases from J, with 14 bases between. Germline V lookup: CDR1 MNHEY, CDR2 SMNVEV (reference sequence). The CDR3 length is 13 residues.

This chain links TRBV5-6 with TRBJ1-4, with D possibly TRBD1 on 5 matching bases. V lost 4 bases to trimming and J lost 5 bases, with 15 bases between them. This CDR3 spans 15 amino acids. Germline V gene sequence: CDR1 SGHDT, CDR2 YYEEEE. CDR3 sequence reads: CASSLGGGWNEKLFF. For the CDR3, the DNA is TGTGCCAGCAGCCTCGGGGGGGGTTGGAATGAAAAACTGTTTTTT.

The chain uses TRBV5-1 and TRBJ2-7; the match to TRBD1 covers 7 bases. Germline V gene data show CDR1 as SGHRS and CDR2 as YFSETQ. V shed 1 base, J shed 6 bases, and the junction held 7 bases outside the gene matches. The CDR3 sequence is 14 residues long. For the CDR3, the DNA is TGCGCCAGCAGCTTGTTAGGGGGCTTTGCCGAGCAGTACTTC. Protein product: CASSLLGGFAEQYF.

The CDR3 region is CASSSPGTLSYEQYF. CDR3 coding DNA: TGTGCCAGCAGCTCACCCGGGACTCTATCGTACGAGCAGTACTTC. This chain links TRBV7-2 with TRBJ2-7; D is possibly TRBD2 (6 bases). There are 15 residues in the CDR3. V lost 4 bases to trimming and J lost 4 bases, with 17 bases between them. The germline CDR1 and CDR2 sequences are SGHTA and FQGNSA.

This clone has a single count. CDR3 sequence reads: CASSPSAAGTEAFF. CDR3 bases: TGCGCCAGCAGCCCTAGCGCAGCGGGTACTGAAGCTTTCTTT. The V and J genes are TRBV5-1 and TRBJ1-1; D is uncertain. The V gene lost 4 bases and the J gene lost 5 bases, with 15 bases spanning the gap. The CDR3 runs 14 residues. Germline V gene sequence: CDR1 SGHRS, CDR2 YFSETQ.

The chain has TRBV6-5 and TRBJ1-2; 9 positions match TRBD1. Trimming cost V 2 bases and J 2 bases; bases outside gene matches: 6. CDR3 length: 16 residues. CDR1 and CDR2 from the germline V gene are MNHEY and SVGAGI. In nucleotides, the CDR3 is TGTGCCAGCAGTTACAGTTCGGGACAGGGAAACTATGGCTACACCTTC. It translates to CASSYSSGQGNYGYTF.

The V and J genes are TRBV28 and TRBJ1-5; D is perhaps TRBD1 (5 bases). V lost 8 bases to trimming and J lost 3 bases, with 14 bases between them. Germline V lookup: CDR1 MDHEN, CDR2 SYDVKM. The CDR3 has 14 residues. CDR3 in amino acids: CASGRGGTNQPQHF. CDR3 in DNA: TGTGCCAGCGGGAGGGGTGGGACCAATCAGCCCCAGCATTTT. The full variable domain, in which reference TRBV28 and TRBJ1-5 provide the parts outside the CDR3, is DVKVTQSSRYLVKRTGEKVFLECVQDMDHENMFWYRQDPGLGLRLIYFSYDVKMKEKGDIPEGYSVSREKKERFSLILESASTNQTSMYLCASGRGGTNQPQHFGDGTRLSIL.

V is TRBV2 and J is TRBJ2-1; TRBD1 matches at 9 bases. The length of the CDR3 is 16 residues. The junction had 10 bases not matched to a gene; V was cut back by 5 bases and J by 5 bases. CDR1 is SNHLY, CDR2 FYNNEI, per germline. The CDR3 bases are TGTGCCAGCAGTCCACAGGGGGCGCTTCTGGACAATGAGCAGTTCTTC. Protein product: CASSPQGALLDNEQFF. Filled out from reference TRBV2 and TRBJ2-1, the complete variable domain reads EPEVTQTPSHQVTQMGQEVILRCVPISNHLYFYWYRQILGQKVEFLVSFYNNEISEKSEIFDDQFSVERPDGSNFTLKIRSTKLEDSAMYFCASSPQGALLDNEQFFGPGTRLTVL.

In DNA form, the CDR3 reads TGTGCCAGCTCACCCAACAGGGACCTCTCCTACGAGCAGTACTTC. Its translation is CASSPNRDLSYEQYF. The chain has TRBV18 and TRBJ2-7, with D possibly being TRBD1 (6 bases). The germline V gene has CDR1 KGHSH and CDR2 LQKENI. The CDR3 contains 15 residues. Trimming took off 3 bases at V and 0 bases at J, with 12 bases between the two ends.

The DNA of the CDR3 is TGTGCCAGTAGTACCTCACAGGGTGCAACTAATGAAAAACTGTTTTTT. Translating it yields CASSTSQGATNEKLFF. The rearrangement uses TRBV19 and TRBJ1-4, with D maybe TRBD1 (6 bases). Germline loops: CDR1 LNHDA, CDR2 SQIVND (reference sequence). The germline V and J ends were trimmed by 4 bases and 0 bases, with 12 bases remaining between them. The CDR3 covers 16 residues.

This clone came up a few times. The chain recombines TRBV30 with TRBJ2-7; 10 bases map to TRBD2. Unmatched junction bases numbered 8, after V lost 0 bases and J lost 9 bases. The germline CDR1 and CDR2 sequences are GTSNPN and SVGIG (reference sequence). The CDR3 is 14 residues long. The CDR3, as DNA: TGTGCCTGGAGTGTACTAGCGGGACTCCGAGGGCAGTACTTC. This translates into CAWSVLAGLRGQYF.